This is a list of T cell receptor beta chains from one sample in a study of human T cells and chemical hapten exposure. One entry per CDR3 protein, called by TCRdb with MiXCR from the RACE reads. Altogether 85,000 to 95,000 distinct CDR3 sequences are present, approximately 10% being singletons, with the ten largest covering 2.2%. The sample here was whole blood, taken in connection with sensitization to the hapten diphenylcyclopropenone (DPC). These receptors all come from a middle-aged man with alopecia areata. Some clones in this sample may be carry-over from other donors' samples. CDR3s include the opening cysteine and the closing phenylalanine or tryptophan. A D gene is named only where the DNA matches it firmly. Where a row states a size, it is once, few, many or the class of an expanded clone; other rows omit it.

J gene: TRBJ1-2; D gene: NA; clone size: few; V gene: TRBV12-3/TRBV12-4; CDR3 protein: CASSLLSRDGYGYTF; CDR3 DNA: TGTGCCAGCAGTTTATTGTCCAGGGACGGCTATGGCTACACCTTC
J gene: TRBJ1-1; D gene: NA; clone size: many; V gene: TRBV4-1; CDR3 protein: CASSQFAMNTEAFF; CDR3 DNA: TGCGCCAGCAGCCAATTTGCCATGAACACTGAAGCTTTCTTT
J gene: TRBJ2-3; D gene: TRBD2; clone size: many; V gene: TRBV9; CDR3 protein: CASSVGTSVFWGSTDTQYF; CDR3 DNA: TGTGCCAGCAGCGTAGGGACTAGCGTCTTTTGGGGGAGCACAGATACGCAGTATTTT
J gene: TRBJ1-1; D gene: NA; clone size: few; V gene: TRBV19; CDR3 protein: CASVTGKRGLNTEAFF; CDR3 DNA: TGTGCCAGTGTTACAGGGAAACGGGGACTGAACACTGAAGCTTTCTTT
J gene: TRBJ2-7; D gene: NA; clone size: many; V gene: TRBV6-1; CDR3 protein: CASSASDEYEQYF; CDR3 DNA: TGTGCCAGCAGTGCGTCGGATGAGTACGAGCAGTACTTC
J gene: TRBJ1-1; D gene: NA; clone size: NA; V gene: TRBV21-1; CDR3 protein: CASTRLGLGRTEAFF; CDR3 DNA: TGTGCCAGCACCCGGCTGGGCCTGGGGAGGACTGAAGCTTTCTTT
J gene: TRBJ2-7; D gene: NA; clone size: few; V gene: TRBV19; CDR3 protein: CASTQIHQVEGQSYEQYF; CDR3 DNA: TGTGCCAGTACCCAAATCCACCAGGTGGAGGGACAGTCCTACGAGCAGTACTTC
J gene: TRBJ2-4; D gene: NA; clone size: few; V gene: TRBV15; CDR3 protein: CATRPLVGGIQYF; CDR3 DNA: TGTGCCACCAGGCCCCTGGTGGGCGGCATTCAGTACTTC
J gene: TRBJ1-2; D gene: TRBD1; clone size: many; V gene: TRBV20-1; CDR3 protein: CSARRSGRTGIGYTF; CDR3 DNA: TGCAGTGCTAGGCGATCAGGGCGGACAGGGATTGGCTACACCTTC
J gene: TRBJ1-4; D gene: NA; clone size: many; V gene: TRBV5-6; CDR3 protein: CASSLRWDPPTLNEKLFF; CDR3 DNA: TGTGCCAGCAGCTTGAGATGGGACCCGCCAACCCTCAATGAAAAACTGTTTTTT
J gene: TRBJ1-4; D gene: NA; clone size: NA; V gene: TRBV9; CDR3 protein: CASSEGGRRRNEKLFF; CDR3 DNA: TGTGCCAGCAGCGAGGGGGGCCGGAGAAGGAATGAAAAACTGTTTTTT
J gene: TRBJ2-3; D gene: TRBD2; clone size: few; V gene: TRBV6-5; CDR3 protein: CASSSLGRESTDTQYF; CDR3 DNA: TGTGCCAGCAGTTCCCTGGGGCGGGAGAGCACAGATACGCAGTATTTT
J gene: TRBJ2-1; D gene: NA; clone size: few; V gene: TRBV7-3; CDR3 protein: CASSQGPLNNEQFF; CDR3 DNA: TGTGCCAGCAGCCAGGGACCGCTCAACAATGAGCAGTTCTTC
J gene: TRBJ2-3; D gene: TRBD1; clone size: NA; V gene: TRBV6-1; CDR3 protein: CASSELLLGQGTDTQYF; CDR3 DNA: TGTGCCAGCAGTGAGTTGTTACTCGGACAGGGCACAGATACGCAGTATTTT
J gene: TRBJ1-1; D gene: NA; clone size: NA; V gene: TRBV7-9; CDR3 protein: CASSPQGRETEAFF; CDR3 DNA: TGTGCCAGCAGTCCACAGGGTAGGGAAACTGAAGCTTTCTTT
J gene: TRBJ1-2; D gene: TRBD1; clone size: many; V gene: TRBV5-4; CDR3 protein: CASSYQGAWADGYTF; CDR3 DNA: TGTGCCAGCAGCTATCAGGGGGCGTGGGCCGACGGCTACACCTTC
J gene: TRBJ2-3; D gene: TRBD2; clone size: few; V gene: TRBV5-5; CDR3 protein: CASSLGGGNADTQYF; CDR3 DNA: TGTGCCAGCAGCTTGGGGGGGGGTAACGCAGATACGCAGTATTTT
J gene: TRBJ1-1; D gene: NA; clone size: few; V gene: TRBV20-1; CDR3 protein: CSATRTVMNTEAFF; CDR3 DNA: TGCAGTGCTACTCGGACAGTTATGAACACTGAAGCTTTCTTT
J gene: TRBJ1-2; D gene: TRBD1; clone size: few; V gene: TRBV29-1; CDR3 protein: CSVAPGQGHYGYTF; CDR3 DNA: TGCAGCGTGGCACCGGGACAGGGCCACTATGGCTACACCTTC
J gene: TRBJ1-1; D gene: NA; clone size: few; V gene: TRBV5-6; CDR3 protein: CASSIEQGLSTAFF; CDR3 DNA: TGTGCCAGCAGCATCGAACAGGGACTATCTACGGCTTTCTTT
J gene: TRBJ2-5; D gene: TRBD2; clone size: NA; V gene: TRBV28; CDR3 protein: CASSLLAGGPETQYF; CDR3 DNA: TGTGCCAGCAGTTTATTAGCGGGAGGGCCAGAGACCCAGTACTTC
J gene: TRBJ1-5; D gene: NA; clone size: many; V gene: TRBV6-5; CDR3 protein: CASSYRPDVPQHF; CDR3 DNA: TGTGCCAGCAGTTACCGCCCAGACGTGCCCCAGCATTTT
J gene: TRBJ2-6; D gene: NA; clone size: many; V gene: TRBV3-1; CDR3 protein: CASSQGLGMSSGANVLTF; CDR3 DNA: TGTGCCAGCAGCCAAGGACTGGGTATGAGCTCTGGGGCCAACGTCCTGACTTTC
J gene: TRBJ2-2; D gene: TRBD1; clone size: NA; V gene: TRBV6-2/TRBV6-3; CDR3 protein: CASNDGQENTGELFF; CDR3 DNA: TGTGCCAGCAATGATGGACAGGAGAACACCGGGGAGCTGTTTTTT
J gene: TRBJ1-4; D gene: NA; clone size: NA; V gene: TRBV12-3/TRBV12-4; CDR3 protein: CASSRMRTNEKLFF; CDR3 DNA: TGTGCCAGCAGTCGGATGCGAACTAATGAAAAACTGTTTTTT
J gene: TRBJ1-6; D gene: NA; clone size: few; V gene: TRBV28; CDR3 protein: CASSFPGDGSPLHF; CDR3 DNA: TGTGCCAGCAGTTTCCCGGGGGACGGTTCACCCCTCCACTTT
J gene: TRBJ2-4; D gene: NA; clone size: few; V gene: TRBV6-6; CDR3 protein: CASTLRVSDNIQYF; CDR3 DNA: TGTGCCAGCACCCTCAGGGTATCCGATAACATTCAGTACTTC
J gene: TRBJ2-1; D gene: NA; clone size: NA; V gene: TRBV6-5; CDR3 protein: CASTDGGREWGEQFF; CDR3 DNA: TGTGCCAGCACGGACGGGGGGCGGGAGTGGGGTGAGCAGTTCTTC
J gene: TRBJ2-7; D gene: NA; clone size: NA; V gene: TRBV7-2; CDR3 protein: CASSLEQRSDEQYF; CDR3 DNA: TGTGCCAGCAGCTTAGAACAGCGATCGGACGAGCAGTACTTC
J gene: TRBJ2-6; D gene: TRBD1; clone size: NA; V gene: TRBV19; CDR3 protein: CASSPTGQRAGANVLTF; CDR3 DNA: TGTGCCAGTAGTCCCACGGGACAGCGTGCTGGGGCCAACGTCCTGACTTTC
J gene: TRBJ2-2; D gene: TRBD2; clone size: NA; V gene: TRBV24-1; CDR3 protein: CATSDITSGRTGELFF; CDR3 DNA: TGTGCCACCAGTGATATCACTAGCGGCCGAACCGGGGAGCTGTTTTTT
J gene: TRBJ2-5; D gene: NA; clone size: few; V gene: TRBV11-2; CDR3 protein: CASSLVAKWAQETQYF; CDR3 DNA: TGTGCCAGCAGCCTAGTTGCGAAGTGGGCCCAAGAGACCCAGTACTTC